The TCR beta chain under discussion was sequenced for a study of beta chain features in type 1 diabetes. Overall study: Healthy donors and patients showed comparable age, gender and cell yields. Findings and limits, study-wide: TCRB repertoires of naive, central memory and Treg cells appeared more similar among patients than among healthy donors.

Per donor, one heparinised blood draw averaged about 116 mL. Post-sort purity exceeded 95% for all sorted populations. This clone turned up a few times. The target antigen is unknown. Germline CDR1 reads PRHDT; CDR2 reads FYEKMQ (reference sequence). Germline trimming cut 5 bases from V and 0 bases from J; bases unmatched to any gene: 7. This CDR3 comprises 17 residues. As every portion of the isolated RNA was reverse transcribed, the sequencing read expressed TCRB transcripts. The protocol was immunoSEQ multiplex PCR, while the TCRdb copy is restricted to in-frame clones and leaves out a portion. This table has 350,000 or so clones, about 18% appearing once.

This TCR was sampled from a woman aged 18-29 years in good health. The chain combines TRBV13 with TRBJ2-3, with 11 bases aligning to TRBD2. The sample taken for sequencing was naive CD4+ T cells from blood. CDR3 loop: CASSLRLAGYSTDTQYF. The CDR3 nucleotides are TGTGCCAGCAGCCTAAGACTAGCGGGATACAGCACAGATACGCAGTATTTT.